The T cell receptor beta chain under discussion was sequenced for a study of human T cells and chemical hapten exposure. TCRdb processed the RACE reads anew with MiXCR; each CDR3 protein has one entry. The sample has about 120,000 distinct CDR3 sequences, around 15% seen once. Time point reported: patch test 1, 2 weeks after DPC sensitization. The treatment was: therapeutic diphenylcyclopropenone sensitization with weekly scalp DPC. Regarding this clonotype: The antigen is not known.

General study results and limits: TCRs above 1 in 1000 frequency did not change with DPC sensitization.

Trimming pared 4 bases from V and 0 bases from J, leaving 3 bases between. Germline loops: CDR1 SQVTM, CDR2 ANQGSEA. CDR3 size: 11 residues. The clonotype comes from a man aged 18 to 35 with alopecia areata. Some clones in this sample may be carry-over from other donors' samples. The starting material was whole blood, obtained in connection with sensitization to the hapten diphenylcyclopropenone (DPC). The rearrangement uses TRBV29-1 and TRBJ1-1, with D unresolved. CDR3 amino acids: CSVAMNTEAFF. The CDR3 DNA reads as TGCAGCGTTGCTATGAACACTGAAGCTTTCTTT.